The source of this TCR beta chain is a study of shared clonotypes between healthy human individuals. Remarks on this clone: Antigen specificity is unknown.

Measured with immunoSEQ multiplex PCR; TCRdb has only the in-frame clones, and not every one. This table holds about 2.3 million clones, 85% to 95% found once. The CDR3 has 16 amino acids. The V end was cut by 5 bases, the J end by 8 bases, with 22 bases between. Per the germline V gene, CDR1 is LNHDA and CDR2 is SQIVND (reference sequence). Findings and limits, study-wide: The diversity represented, both genetic and in exposure history, was limited by few donors.

Input material: naive CD4+ T cells from PBMCs. Indicated subset: CD45RA+ positively selected. This TCR came from a man aged 18 to 29 in good health. Some clones in this sample may be carry-over from other donors' samples. The chain couples TRBV19 to TRBJ2-1, with D possibly being TRBD2 (5 bases). The CDR3 DNA reads TGTGCCAGTAGTGCCGCTAGCTTACTACCCCCTCATGAGCAGTTCTTC. Protein sequence: CASSAASLLPPHEQFF.